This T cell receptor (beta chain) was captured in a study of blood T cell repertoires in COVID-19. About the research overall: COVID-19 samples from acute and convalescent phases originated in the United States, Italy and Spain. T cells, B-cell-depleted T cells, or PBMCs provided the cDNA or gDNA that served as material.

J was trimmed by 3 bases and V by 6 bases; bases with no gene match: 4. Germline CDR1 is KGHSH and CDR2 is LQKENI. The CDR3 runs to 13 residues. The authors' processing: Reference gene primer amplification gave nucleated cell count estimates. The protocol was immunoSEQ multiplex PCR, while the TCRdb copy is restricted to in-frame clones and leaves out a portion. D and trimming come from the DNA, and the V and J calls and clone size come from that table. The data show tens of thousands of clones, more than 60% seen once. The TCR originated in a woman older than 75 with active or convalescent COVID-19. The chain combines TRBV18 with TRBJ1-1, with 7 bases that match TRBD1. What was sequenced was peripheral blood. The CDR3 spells CASSPQGDTEAFF. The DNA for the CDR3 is TGTGCCAGCTCGCCTCAGGGGGACACTGAAGCTTTCTTT.